Listed below are T cell receptor beta chains from one sample, sequenced in a study of siplizumab effects on memory and regulatory T cells. Profiled with immunoSEQ multiplex PCR; TCRdb holds only in-frame clones, not every one. Counted here are about 120,000 clones, about 94% occurring once; the ten biggest clones make up around 1.7%. The sample was non-Treg CD4+ T cells sorted from blood. The receptor source for this set is a human donor in good health. Each CDR3 is given with its conserved first and last residue. A D gene is named only where the DNA matches it firmly. Rows give clone size only sometimes, using once, few, many, or a class for an expanded clone.

v_call	d_call	clone_size	j_call	cdr3_aa	cdr3_nt
TRBV9	NA	NA	TRBJ1-1	CASSVAGHSMNTEAFF	TGTGCCAGCAGCGTAGCTGGACATTCTATGAACACTGAAGCTTTCTTT
TRBV15	NA	once	TRBJ2-7	CATSSLALTYEQYF	TGTGCCACCAGCAGCTTGGCCCTTACCTACGAGCAGTACTTC
TRBV6-6	TRBD1	NA	TRBJ2-1	CASSLTGGLNNEQFF	TGTGCCAGCAGTTTGACAGGGGGTCTCAACAATGAGCAGTTCTTC
TRBV6-1	TRBD1	NA	TRBJ1-2	CASGRQGDYGYTF	TGTGCCAGCGGCAGACAGGGTGATTATGGCTACACCTTC
TRBV18	NA	NA	TRBJ2-7	CASSPLASHEQYF	TGTGCCAGCTCACCACTGGCATCCCACGAGCAGTACTTC
TRBV5-1	TRBD2	NA	TRBJ2-2	CASSLTYAGATGELFF	TGCGCCAGCAGCTTGACCTACGCGGGAGCCACCGGGGAGCTGTTTTTT
TRBV2	NA	NA	TRBJ2-1	CASSLARSYNEQFF	TGTGCCAGCAGCCTAGCGCGCTCCTACAATGAGCAGTTCTTC
TRBV18	NA	NA	TRBJ2-7	CASSPQQDGAEQYF	TGTGCCAGCTCACCACAACAGGACGGGGCCGAGCAGTACTTC
TRBV6-1	NA	NA	TRBJ1-6	CASIWGPNSPLHF	TGTGCCAGCATTTGGGGACCCAATTCACCCCTCCACTTT
TRBV18	TRBD1	NA	TRBJ2-7	CASSPGDRGHEQYF	TGTGCCAGCTCACCCGGGGACAGGGGCCACGAGCAGTACTTC
TRBV13	NA	NA	TRBJ1-3	CASSLGPSGAGNTIYF	TGTGCCAGCAGCTTAGGACCTTCAGGGGCTGGAAACACCATATATTTT
TRBV5-4	NA	NA	TRBJ2-5	CASSSGTGQETQYF	TGTGCCAGCAGCTCCGGGACGGGGCAAGAGACCCAGTACTTC
TRBV7-3	TRBD2	NA	TRBJ2-2	CASSQTSGANTGELFF	TGTGCCAGCAGCCAAACTAGCGGGGCGAACACCGGGGAGCTGTTTTTT
TRBV7-8	NA	NA	TRBJ2-3	CASSLGGIATDTQYF	TGTGCCAGCAGCTTGGGGGGCATAGCCACAGATACGCAGTATTTT
TRBV29-1	NA	NA	TRBJ2-5	CSVEVGGMVETQYF	TGCAGCGTTGAGGTAGGGGGGATGGTGGAGACCCAGTACTTC
TRBV10-3	TRBD1	NA	TRBJ1-4	CAISTGGVGEKLFF	TGTGCCATCAGCACAGGGGGCGTGGGTGAAAAACTGTTTTTT
TRBV28	NA	NA	TRBJ2-7	CASRTNYEQYF	TGTGCCAGCCGTACTAACTACGAGCAGTACTTC
TRBV7-9	NA	NA	TRBJ2-1	CASSYDGAAYNEQFF	TGTGCCAGCAGCTATGACGGCGCCGCCTACAATGAGCAGTTCTTC
TRBV5-1	NA	NA	TRBJ2-4	CASSSDGGGKNIQYF	TGCGCCAGCAGTTCGGACGGGGGAGGCAAAAACATTCAGTACTTC
TRBV11-1	NA	NA	TRBJ2-3	CASSLETSGTDTQYF	TGTGCCAGCAGCTTAGAGACGAGCGGCACAGATACGCAGTATTTT
TRBV4-1	NA	NA	TRBJ1-3	CASSQGQGNTIYF	TGCGCCAGCAGCCAAGGCCAGGGAAACACCATATATTTT
TRBV10-3	TRBD2	NA	TRBJ2-2	CASTGLAGGPSTGELFF	TGTGCCAGTACGGGACTAGCGGGGGGGCCTAGTACCGGGGAGCTGTTTTTT
TRBV13	NA	NA	TRBJ2-6	CASSLRVSSGANVLTF	TGTGCCAGCAGCTTAAGGGTCAGCTCTGGGGCCAACGTCCTGACTTTC
TRBV4-1	NA	NA	TRBJ2-7	CASSQVGNTYEQYF	TGCGCCAGCAGCCAAGTGGGTAACACCTACGAGCAGTACTTC
TRBV19	TRBD1	NA	TRBJ2-4	CASSTTGGTGVYF	TGTGCCAGTAGTACTACCGGTGGGACAGGGGTTTACTTC
TRBV15	TRBD1	once	TRBJ2-7	CATSSTGTGTYEQYF	TGTGCCACCAGCAGTACCGGGACAGGGACCTACGAGCAGTACTTC
TRBV6-5	TRBD1	NA	TRBJ2-5	CASSARQGARETQYF	TGTGCCAGCAGTGCCAGACAGGGGGCGAGAGAGACCCAGTACTTC
TRBV14	NA	NA	TRBJ1-2	CASSPLLDSLGYTF	TGTGCCAGCAGCCCCCTCCTGGACAGCCTTGGCTACACCTTC
TRBV6-5	NA	NA	TRBJ1-5	CASSLLGGLGQPQHF	TGTGCCAGCAGCTTACTCGGGGGGCTAGGGCAGCCCCAGCATTTT
TRBV21-1	NA	NA	TRBJ1-1	CASSTRQGATEAFF	TGTGCCAGCAGCACGCGACAGGGGGCCACTGAAGCTTTCTTT
TRBV11-2	TRBD1	NA	TRBJ2-7	CASSSLGQGVNEQYF	TGTGCCAGCAGCTCTTTGGGACAGGGGGTTAACGAGCAGTACTTC
TRBV11-2	NA	NA	TRBJ2-7	CASSLDTYEQYF	TGTGCCAGCAGCTTAGATACTTACGAGCAGTACTTC
TRBV6-1	NA	NA	TRBJ2-5	CASSEAASGGETQYF	TGTGCCAGCAGTGAAGCAGCGAGCGGTGGAGAGACCCAGTACTTC
TRBV5-6	NA	NA	TRBJ1-5	CASSNSRNQPQHF	TGTGCCAGCTCTAATTCACGAAATCAGCCCCAGCATTTT
TRBV23-1	NA	NA	TRBJ2-1	CAGGTRVDHEQFF	TGCGCCGGAGGGACCCGGGTAGATCATGAGCAGTTCTTC
TRBV14	NA	NA	TRBJ2-2	CASTWDLAGELFF	TGTGCCAGCACCTGGGACTTGGCCGGGGAGCTGTTTTTT
TRBV15	NA	NA	TRBJ2-1	CATSRVGYNEQFF	TGTGCCACCAGCCGAGTGGGCTACAATGAGCAGTTCTTC
TRBV6-5	TRBD1	NA	TRBJ1-4	CASSLGAGGRKLFF	TGTGCCAGCAGTCTCGGGGCAGGGGGGCGAAAACTGTTTTTT
TRBV5-6	NA	NA	TRBJ2-7	CASSAPGLYEQYF	TGTGCCAGCAGCGCCCCGGGCCTCTACGAGCAGTACTTC
TRBV28	TRBD1	NA	TRBJ1-3	CASSFSRGLGNTIYF	TGTGCCAGCAGTTTTTCCAGGGGGCTTGGAAACACCATATATTTT
TRBV6-6	TRBD1	once	TRBJ2-5	CASSATGARVGETQYF	TGTGCCAGCAGTGCAACAGGGGCTCGGGTCGGGGAGACCCAGTACTTC
TRBV5-8	NA	NA	TRBJ2-3	CASSLAVGIGDTQYF	TGTGCCAGCAGCTTGGCCGTAGGGATTGGAGATACGCAGTATTTT
TRBV27	NA	NA	TRBJ2-7	CASSYESGLEQYF	TGTGCCAGCAGTTACGAATCCGGGCTCGAGCAGTACTTC
TRBV5-4	NA	NA	TRBJ1-2	CASSLASRRGTGYGYTF	TGTGCCAGCAGCTTGGCCTCACGACGGGGTACCGGCTATGGCTACACCTTC
TRBV9	NA	NA	TRBJ1-2	CASSPRMGPGDYGYTF	TGTGCCAGCAGCCCCCGTATGGGACCCGGCGACTATGGCTACACCTTC
TRBV6-5	NA	NA	TRBJ2-2	CASNGANTGELFF	TGTGCCAGCAATGGAGCGAACACCGGGGAGCTGTTTTTT
TRBV4-1	NA	NA	TRBJ1-2	CASSQLYGSPSSLDGYTF	TGCGCCAGCAGCCAACTTTACGGCAGTCCGTCGTCCCTTGATGGCTACACCTTC
TRBV6-1	TRBD1	NA	TRBJ1-3	CASIRTGAGGNTIYF	TGTGCCAGCATTCGGACAGGGGCAGGCGGAAACACCATATATTTT
TRBV5-1	NA	NA	TRBJ1-4	CASSLAIRIDSEKLFF	TGCGCCAGCAGCTTGGCCATCAGGATTGACAGTGAAAAACTGTTTTTT